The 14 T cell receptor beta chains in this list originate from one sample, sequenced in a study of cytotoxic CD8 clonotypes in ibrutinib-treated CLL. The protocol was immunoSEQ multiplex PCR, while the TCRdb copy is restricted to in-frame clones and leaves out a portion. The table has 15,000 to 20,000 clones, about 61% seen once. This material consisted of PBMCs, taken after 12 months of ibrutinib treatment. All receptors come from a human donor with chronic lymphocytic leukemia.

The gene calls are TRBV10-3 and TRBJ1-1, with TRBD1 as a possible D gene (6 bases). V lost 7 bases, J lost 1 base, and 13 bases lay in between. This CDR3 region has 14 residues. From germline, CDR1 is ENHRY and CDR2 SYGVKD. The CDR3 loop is CAITRDTSNTEAFF. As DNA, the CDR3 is TGTGCCATCACAAGGGACACCTCGAACACTGAAGCTTTCTTT.

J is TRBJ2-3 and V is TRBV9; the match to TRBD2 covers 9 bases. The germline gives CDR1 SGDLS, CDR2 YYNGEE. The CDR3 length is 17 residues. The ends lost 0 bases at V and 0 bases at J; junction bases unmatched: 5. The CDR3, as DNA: TGTGCCAGCAGCGTAGAAGGCCTAGCGGGGAGCACAGATACGCAGTATTTT. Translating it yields CASSVEGLAGSTDTQYF. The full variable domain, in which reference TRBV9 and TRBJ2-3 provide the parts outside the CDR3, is DSGVTQTPKHLITATGQRVTLRCSPRSGDLSVYWYQQSLDQGLQFLIQYYNGEERAKGNILERFSAQQFPDLHSELNLSSLELGDSALYFCASSVEGLAGSTDTQYFGPGTRLTVL.

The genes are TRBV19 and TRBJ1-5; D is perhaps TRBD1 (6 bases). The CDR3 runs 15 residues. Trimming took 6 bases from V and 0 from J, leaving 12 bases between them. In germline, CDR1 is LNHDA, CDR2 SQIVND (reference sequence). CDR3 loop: CASRLQGYSNQPQHF. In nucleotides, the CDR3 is TGTGCCAGTAGGTTACAGGGTTATAGCAATCAGCCCCAGCATTTT.

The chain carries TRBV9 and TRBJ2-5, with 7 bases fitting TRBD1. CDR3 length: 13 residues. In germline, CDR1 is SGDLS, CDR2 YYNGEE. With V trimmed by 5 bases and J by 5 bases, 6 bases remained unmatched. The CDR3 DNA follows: TGTGCCAGCAGAGCCTCGGGACAGGAGACCCAGTACTTC. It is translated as CASRASGQETQYF.

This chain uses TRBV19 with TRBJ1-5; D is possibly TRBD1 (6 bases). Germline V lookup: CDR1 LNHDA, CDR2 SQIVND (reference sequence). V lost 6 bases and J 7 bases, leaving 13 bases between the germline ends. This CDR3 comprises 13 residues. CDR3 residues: CASRQGSGQPQHF. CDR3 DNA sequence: TGTGCCAGTAGGCAGGGGAGTGGACAGCCCCAGCATTTT.

The CDR3 protein is CASSFEGRGNEKLFF. The DNA for the CDR3 is TGTGCCAGCAGCTTCGAGGGCAGGGGCAATGAAAAACTGTTTTTT. This chain links TRBV9 with TRBJ1-4; D might be TRBD1 (6 bases). Trimming removed 4 bases from V and 5 bases from J, with 15 bases in between. Germline V lookup: CDR1 SGDLS, CDR2 YYNGEE. The length of the CDR3 is 15 residues.

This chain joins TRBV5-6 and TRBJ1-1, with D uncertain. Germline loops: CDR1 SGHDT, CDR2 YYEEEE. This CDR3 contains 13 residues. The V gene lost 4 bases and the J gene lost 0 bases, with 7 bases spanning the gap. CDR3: CASSAGVNTEAFF. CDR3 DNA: TGTGCCAGCAGCGCCGGGGTGAACACTGAAGCTTTCTTT.

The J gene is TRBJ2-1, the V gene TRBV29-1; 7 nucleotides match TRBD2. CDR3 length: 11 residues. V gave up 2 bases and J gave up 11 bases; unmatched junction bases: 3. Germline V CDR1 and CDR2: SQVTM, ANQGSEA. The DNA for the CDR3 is TGCAGCGTTGAAAAAGCGGGAAAGCAGTTCTTC. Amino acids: CSVEKAGKQFF.

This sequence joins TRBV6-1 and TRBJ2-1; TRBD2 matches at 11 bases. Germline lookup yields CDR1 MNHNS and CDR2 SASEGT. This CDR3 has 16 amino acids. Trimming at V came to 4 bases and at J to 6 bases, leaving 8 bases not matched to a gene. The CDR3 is CASSGGGLAAPNEQFF. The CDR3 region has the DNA TGTGCCAGCAGTGGGGGGGGACTAGCGGCCCCCAATGAGCAGTTCTTC.

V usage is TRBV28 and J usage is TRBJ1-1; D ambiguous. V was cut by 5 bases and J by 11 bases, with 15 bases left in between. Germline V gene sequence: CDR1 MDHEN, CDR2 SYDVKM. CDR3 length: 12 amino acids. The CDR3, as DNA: TGTGCCAGCAGTGCTGGCCTGGGAATGGCTTTCTTT. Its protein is CASSAGLGMAFF.

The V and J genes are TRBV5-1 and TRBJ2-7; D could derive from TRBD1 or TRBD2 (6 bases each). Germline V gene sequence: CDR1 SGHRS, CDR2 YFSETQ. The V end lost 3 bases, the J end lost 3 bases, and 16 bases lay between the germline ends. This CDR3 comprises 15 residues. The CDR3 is CASSWGRDRNYEQYF. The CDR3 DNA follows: TGCGCCAGCAGCTGGGGGCGGGATAGGAACTACGAGCAGTACTTC.

In nucleotides, the CDR3 is TGCGCCAGCAGCTTGGTCAGCGGACACACAGATACGCAGTATTTT. Its protein is CASSLVSGHTDTQYF. This rearrangement joins TRBV5-1 to TRBJ2-3, with D perhaps TRBD1 or TRBD2 (5 bases each). V gave up 0 bases and J gave up 2 bases, with 10 bases separating them. CDR3 length equals 15 residues. Looked up from germline, CDR1 is SGHRS and CDR2 is YFSETQ.

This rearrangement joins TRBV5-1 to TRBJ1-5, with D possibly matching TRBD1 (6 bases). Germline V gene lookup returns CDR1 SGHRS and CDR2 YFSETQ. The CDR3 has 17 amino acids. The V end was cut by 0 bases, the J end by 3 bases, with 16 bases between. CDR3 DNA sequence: TGCGCCAGCAGCTTGGGGGGAGCGGGGGCGGACAATCAGCCCCAGCATTTT. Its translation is CASSLGGAGADNQPQHF.

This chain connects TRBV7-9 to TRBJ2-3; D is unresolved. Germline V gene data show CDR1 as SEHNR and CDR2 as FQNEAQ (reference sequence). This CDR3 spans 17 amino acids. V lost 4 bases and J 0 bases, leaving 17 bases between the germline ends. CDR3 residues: CASSYPPTWVSTDTQYF. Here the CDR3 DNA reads TGTGCCAGCAGCTACCCCCCGACGTGGGTTAGCACAGATACGCAGTATTTT.